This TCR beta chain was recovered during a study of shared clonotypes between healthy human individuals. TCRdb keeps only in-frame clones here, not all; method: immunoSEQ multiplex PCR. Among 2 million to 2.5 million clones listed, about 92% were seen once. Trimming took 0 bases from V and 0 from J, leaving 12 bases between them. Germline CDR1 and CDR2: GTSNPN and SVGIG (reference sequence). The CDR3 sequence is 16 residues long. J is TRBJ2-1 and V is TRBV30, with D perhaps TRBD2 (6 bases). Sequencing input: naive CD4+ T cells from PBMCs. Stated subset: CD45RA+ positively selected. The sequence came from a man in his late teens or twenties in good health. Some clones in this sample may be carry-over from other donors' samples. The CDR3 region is CAWSVRLGSSYNEQFF. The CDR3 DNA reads TGTGCCTGGAGTGTACGACTAGGGAGCTCCTACAATGAGCAGTTCTTC. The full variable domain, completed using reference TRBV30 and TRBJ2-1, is SQTIHQWPATLVQPVGSPLSLECTVEGTSNPNLYWYRQAAGRGLQLLFYSVGIGQISSEVPQNLSASRPQDRQFILSSKKLLLSDSGFYLCAWSVRLGSSYNEQFFGPGTRLTVL.